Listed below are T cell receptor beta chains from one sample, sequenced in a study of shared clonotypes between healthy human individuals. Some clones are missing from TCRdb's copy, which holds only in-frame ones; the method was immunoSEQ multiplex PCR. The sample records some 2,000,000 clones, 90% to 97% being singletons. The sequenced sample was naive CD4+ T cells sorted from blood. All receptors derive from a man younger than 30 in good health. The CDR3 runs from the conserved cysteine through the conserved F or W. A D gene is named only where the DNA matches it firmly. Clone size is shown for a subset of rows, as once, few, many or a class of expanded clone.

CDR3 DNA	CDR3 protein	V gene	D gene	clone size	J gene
TGTGCCAGCAGAAGGGACAGGGCTTCCACAGATACGCAGTATTTT	CASRRDRASTDTQYF	TRBV7-2	TRBD1	-	TRBJ2-3
TGTGCCACCTCTTCGGACCTCCCAACTCCCTACGAGCAGTACTTC	CATSSDLPTPYEQYF	TRBV19	-	-	TRBJ2-7
TGCGCCAGCTTCTCGCCGGGCTCCCAAAACACAGATACGCAGTATTTT	CASFSPGSQNTDTQYF	TRBV5-1	-	-	TRBJ2-3
TGTGCCAGCAGCTCGGTACCGGGACTAGCGGGCAAAAGCACAGATACGCAGTATTTT	CASSSVPGLAGKSTDTQYF	TRBV11-2	TRBD2	-	TRBJ2-3
TGCAGCGCCATAACAGGGGGCAATCAGCCCCAGCATTTT	CSAITGGNQPQHF	TRBV29-1	TRBD1	-	TRBJ1-5
TGTGCCAGCAGCTCCAGGACTAGCGGGGGGGTCAACAATGAGCAGTTCTTC	CASSSRTSGGVNNEQFF	TRBV9	TRBD2	-	TRBJ2-1
TGTGCCTGGTCAGGTAGCGGGAGTGTCTCCTACGAGCAGTACTTC	CAWSGSGSVSYEQYF	TRBV30	TRBD2	-	TRBJ2-7
TGTGCCAGCAGTGAAGCGGAGACAACTCGCACAGATACGCAGTATTTT	CASSEAETTRTDTQYF	TRBV6-1	-	-	TRBJ2-3
TGTGCCAGCAGTGGGACAGGGTTTCAGTACTTC	CASSGTGFQYF	TRBV6-5	TRBD1	-	TRBJ2-7
TGTGCCAGCAGCCGGCCAGGGTACGAGCAGTACTTC	CASSRPGYEQYF	TRBV5-4	-	-	TRBJ2-7
TGCAGCGTTGGACAGGGAAATTCACCCCTCCACTTT	CSVGQGNSPLHF	TRBV29-1	TRBD1	few	TRBJ1-6
TGCGCCAGCAGCCAAGACCAGGGGGCGGGCACCGGGGAGCTGTTTTTT	CASSQDQGAGTGELFF	TRBV4-1	TRBD1	-	TRBJ2-2
TGTGCCAGCAGCTCCACCGGGACGGTGGGATACGAGCAGTACTTC	CASSSTGTVGYEQYF	TRBV7-3	-	-	TRBJ2-7
TGTGCCAGCAGTTTTGACAGGGAGTATGGCTACACCTTC	CASSFDREYGYTF	TRBV28	TRBD1	-	TRBJ1-2
TGTGCCAGCAGCGTAGGTTCGGGGGGATTCCAAGAGACCCAGTACTTC	CASSVGSGGFQETQYF	TRBV9	TRBD2	-	TRBJ2-5
TGTGCCAGCAGCTCGCAAGGGTTCTCTCTCTCTGGAAACACCATATATTTT	CASSSQGFSLSGNTIYF	TRBV7-6	-	-	TRBJ1-3
TGTGCCAGCTCACCGGACAGCGATAATTCACCCCTCCACTTT	CASSPDSDNSPLHF	TRBV18	-	once	TRBJ1-6
TGTGCCAGCTGGGGACAGGGTTTCTACGAGCAGTACTTC	CASWGQGFYEQYF	TRBV28	TRBD1	-	TRBJ2-7
TGTGCCAGTAGGAGCCGGGAAGGTACACCCCTCCACTTT	CASRSREGTPLHF	TRBV19	-	-	TRBJ1-6
TGTGCCAGCAGTGAACGATGGAGCAGTTCCACAGATACGCAGTATTTT	CASSERWSSSTDTQYF	TRBV6-1	-	-	TRBJ2-3
TGCGCCAGCAGCTTGTGGGCAGGGGAAGGCTACGAGCAGTACTTC	CASSLWAGEGYEQYF	TRBV5-1	-	-	TRBJ2-7
TGCGCCAGCAGCATATCGACAGGGCTTAATGAAAAACTGTTTTTT	CASSISTGLNEKLFF	TRBV5-1	TRBD1	-	TRBJ1-4